This TCR beta chain was obtained from a study of T cell responses to AZD1222 COVID-19 vaccine. Clones were read by immunoSEQ multiplex PCR, and TCRdb kept only the in-frame ones, dropping some. The sample has under 80,000 clones, roughly 85% seen once. The sample here was peripheral blood, taken 28 days after the second AZD1222 dose. This receptor was obtained from an adult who received the AZD1222 COVID-19 vaccine.

Written as DNA, the CDR3 is TGTGCCAGCAGCGAAAGGGATACCGGGGAGCTGTTTTTT. Encoded protein: CASSERDTGELFF. This chain links TRBV9 with TRBJ2-2; D is unclear. The CDR3 consists of 13 residues. Germline V CDR1 and CDR2: SGDLS, YYNGEE. V was cut by 3 bases and J by 5 bases, with 8 bases left in between.